The rows below give T cell receptor beta chains drawn from one sample of a study of T cell clusters in autoimmune cytopenias. TCRdb reanalyzed the multiplex PCR reads and collapses them to one entry per CDR3 protein, without DNA. This sample's table reports roughly 15,000 distinct CDR3 sequences. These same records also appear under a second study, on T cell repertoires in aging, cancer and after chemotherapy.

Sequencing used peripheral blood. These receptor sequences come from a human donor in good health. Both conserved end residues are part of each CDR3.

>TRBJ2-3|TRBV5-6
CASKGTDTQYF
>TRBJ2-5|TRBV5-6
CASRYWGGEIGTQYF
>TRBJ2-5|TRBV18
CASSPPRTSGPQETQYF
>TRBJ1-2|TRBV19
CASSIAREYGYTF
>TRBJ1-5|TRBV6-1
CATGLAEPQHF
>TRBJ2-5|TRBV30
CAWSGPGIGGSETQYF
>TRBJ1-1|TRBV5-3
CASSPSRDAEAFF
>TRBJ1-4|TRBV12-3/TRBV12-4
CASSLGGGSEKLFF
>TRBJ2-1|TRBV18
CASSPETRMHEQFF
>TRBJ2-3|TRBV19
CASSLAGAADTQYF
>TRBJ1-1|TRBV29-1
CSAGRDRAGDEAFF